This T cell receptor beta chain was retrieved from a study of shared clonotypes between healthy human individuals. The CDR3 contains 18 residues. Trimming took 2 bases from V and 0 from J, leaving 20 bases between them. Germline V gene data show CDR1 as SNHLY and CDR2 as FYNNEI. Original handling: Junction-only immunoSEQ data arrived without quality scores, meaning filtering differed. This table comes from immunoSEQ multiplex PCR, and its TCRdb copy is limited to in-frame clones, with some not included. The V and J calls and clone size are taken from that table; D and trimming were inferred from the DNA. The table includes over 1.4 million clones, roughly 97% detected once. Note on this clone: What it binds is not known.

Notes on the study in general: In contrast to clonotypes shared by all four donors, non-shared clonotypes had lower generation probabilities. Shared across several donors were around 4.7% of the naive CD4 clonotypes. Clonotype sharing among donors was expected to depend on sequencing depth.

The sample was naive CD4+ T cells sorted from blood. As for subset: CD45RA+ positively selected. The chain joins TRBV2 to TRBJ2-7, with D perhaps TRBD2 (7 bases). This clonotype was obtained from a man under 40 in good health. CDR3 coding DNA: TGTGCCAGCAGTGAAACGGGACTAACAGGGCGCAACTCCTACGAGCAGTACTTC. Its protein product is CASSETGLTGRNSYEQYF.